These T cell receptor beta chains were read from a single sample in a study of blood T cell repertoires in COVID-19. Repertoires were generated with immunoSEQ multiplex PCR, while TCRdb's copy carries only in-frame clones and drops some. This repertoire shows roughly 130,000 clones, 75% to 90% found once; its top ten account for 1.9%. The specimen sequenced was peripheral blood. These receptor sequences come from a man in his sixties or seventies with acute or convalescent COVID-19. Each CDR3 is given with its conserved first and last residue. D genes are given only for firm matches. The listing skips clone size in some rows; elsewhere it reads once, few, many or a size class.

V gene: TRBV27
clone size: .
D gene: .
J gene: TRBJ1-2
CDR3 protein: CASSPHRTGNYGYTF
CDR3 DNA: TGTGCCAGCAGTCCTCACCGGACGGGGAACTATGGCTACACCTTC

V gene: TRBV9
clone size: few
D gene: TRBD1
J gene: TRBJ1-4
CDR3 protein: CASSLTGGTKKLFF
CDR3 DNA: TGTGCCAGCAGCCTGACAGGGGGCACGAAAAAACTGTTTTTT

V gene: TRBV12-3/TRBV12-4
clone size: .
D gene: .
J gene: TRBJ2-7
CDR3 protein: CASNPGGRGEQYF
CDR3 DNA: TGTGCCAGCAACCCTGGAGGGAGAGGCGAGCAGTACTTC

V gene: TRBV3-1/TRBV3-2
clone size: .
D gene: .
J gene: TRBJ1-2
CDR3 protein: CASSPGVVNYGYTF
CDR3 DNA: TGTGCCAGCAGCCCAGGGGTTGTTAACTATGGCTACACCTTC

V gene: TRBV11-2
clone size: .
D gene: TRBD1
J gene: TRBJ1-1
CDR3 protein: CASSPNRGVNTEAFF
CDR3 DNA: TGTGCCAGCAGCCCGAACAGGGGCGTGAACACTGAAGCTTTCTTT

V gene: TRBV12-3/TRBV12-4
clone size: .
D gene: .
J gene: TRBJ2-5
CDR3 protein: CASSSGTLGYF
CDR3 DNA: TGTGCCAGCAGTTCGGGTACCCTGGGGTACTTC

V gene: TRBV6-5
clone size: once
D gene: TRBD1
J gene: TRBJ2-2
CDR3 protein: CASDRGNTGELFF
CDR3 DNA: TGTGCCAGTGACAGGGGGAACACCGGGGAGCTGTTTTTT

V gene: TRBV3-1/TRBV3-2
clone size: .
D gene: TRBD1
J gene: TRBJ1-1
CDR3 protein: CASSQGRQGKAFF
CDR3 DNA: TGTGCCAGCAGCCAAGGTCGACAGGGAAAGGCTTTCTTT

V gene: TRBV2
clone size: .
D gene: .
J gene: TRBJ1-2
CDR3 protein: CASSDERGPIYGYTF
CDR3 DNA: TGTGCCAGCAGTGATGAGCGGGGCCCTATCTATGGCTACACCTTC

V gene: TRBV14
clone size: .
D gene: TRBD2
J gene: TRBJ2-3
CDR3 protein: CASSPTSAGTDTQYF
CDR3 DNA: TGTGCCAGCAGCCCGACTAGCGCCGGCACAGATACGCAGTATTTT

V gene: TRBV5-1
clone size: .
D gene: .
J gene: TRBJ2-1
CDR3 protein: CASSLQGSYNEQFF
CDR3 DNA: TGCGCCAGCAGCTTACAGGGATCCTACAATGAGCAGTTCTTC

V gene: TRBV9
clone size: .
D gene: .
J gene: TRBJ1-3
CDR3 protein: CASSVGRQSSGNTIYF
CDR3 DNA: TGTGCCAGCAGCGTGGGTCGACAAAGCTCTGGAAACACCATATATTTT

V gene: TRBV12-3/TRBV12-4
clone size: .
D gene: .
J gene: TRBJ1-1
CDR3 protein: CASSLGARGEAFF
CDR3 DNA: TGTGCCAGCAGTTTAGGGGCAAGGGGTGAAGCTTTCTTT

V gene: TRBV29-1
clone size: .
D gene: TRBD1
J gene: TRBJ2-7
CDR3 protein: CSAETGERQYF
CDR3 DNA: TGCAGCGCCGAGACAGGGGAGCGTCAGTACTTC

V gene: TRBV28
clone size: .
D gene: TRBD1
J gene: TRBJ2-5
CDR3 protein: CASRPQGARETQYF
CDR3 DNA: TGTGCCAGCAGACCCCAGGGGGCGCGGGAGACCCAGTACTTC

V gene: TRBV5-1
clone size: .
D gene: TRBD1
J gene: TRBJ1-2
CDR3 protein: CASSPPSTGNYGYTF
CDR3 DNA: TGCGCCAGCAGCCCGCCGTCGACAGGGAACTATGGCTACACCTTC

V gene: TRBV28
clone size: .
D gene: TRBD1
J gene: TRBJ1-2
CDR3 protein: CASSLYGTGLGYTF
CDR3 DNA: TGTGCCAGCAGTTTATACGGGACAGGGCTGGGCTACACCTTC

V gene: TRBV7-9
clone size: .
D gene: TRBD1
J gene: TRBJ1-1
CDR3 protein: CASSYQGAATEAFF
CDR3 DNA: TGTGCCAGCAGCTACCAGGGGGCTGCCACTGAAGCTTTCTTT

V gene: TRBV7-9
clone size: .
D gene: .
J gene: TRBJ1-4
CDR3 protein: CASSRNSEGVGEKLFF
CDR3 DNA: TGTGCCAGCAGCCGTAATAGTGAGGGGGTCGGTGAAAAACTGTTTTTT

V gene: TRBV7-2
clone size: .
D gene: .
J gene: TRBJ2-1
CDR3 protein: CASSLARYVEQFF
CDR3 DNA: TGTGCCAGCAGCTTAGCGCGGTACGTTGAGCAGTTCTTC

V gene: TRBV9
clone size: .
D gene: .
J gene: TRBJ2-2
CDR3 protein: CASSVVGEDYTGELFF
CDR3 DNA: TGTGCCAGCAGCGTAGTCGGCGAGGATTACACCGGGGAGCTGTTTTTT

V gene: TRBV28
clone size: .
D gene: TRBD1
J gene: TRBJ1-1
CDR3 protein: CASSSPGQGGRNTEAFF
CDR3 DNA: TGTGCCAGCAGTTCTCCGGGACAGGGAGGGAGGAACACTGAAGCTTTCTTT

V gene: TRBV19
clone size: .
D gene: .
J gene: TRBJ1-6
CDR3 protein: CASSDLRESSYNSPLHF
CDR3 DNA: TGTGCCAGTAGCGATTTACGGGAAAGCTCCTATAATTCACCCCTCCACTTT

V gene: TRBV10-3
clone size: .
D gene: TRBD2
J gene: TRBJ2-3
CDR3 protein: CAIMTSGGDTQYF
CDR3 DNA: TGTGCCATAATGACTAGCGGGGGAGATACGCAGTATTTT

V gene: TRBV11-2
clone size: once
D gene: .
J gene: TRBJ1-1
CDR3 protein: CASSLVRRGHTEAFF
CDR3 DNA: TGTGCCAGCAGCTTAGTCAGGCGGGGGCACACTGAAGCTTTCTTT

V gene: TRBV6-5
clone size: .
D gene: .
J gene: TRBJ1-1
CDR3 protein: CASYLRGGSTEAFF
CDR3 DNA: TGTGCCAGCTATCTAAGGGGGGGAAGCACTGAAGCTTTCTTT

V gene: TRBV24-1
clone size: once
D gene: .
J gene: TRBJ2-7
CDR3 protein: CATSDPDRSYEQYF
CDR3 DNA: TGTGCCACCAGTGATCCGGACAGATCCTACGAGCAGTACTTC

V gene: TRBV5-4
clone size: .
D gene: .
J gene: TRBJ2-5
CDR3 protein: CASSLVRVRTVQETQYF
CDR3 DNA: TGTGCCAGCAGCTTGGTCCGGGTGAGGACAGTTCAAGAGACCCAGTACTTC

V gene: TRBV6-5
clone size: .
D gene: .
J gene: TRBJ1-1
CDR3 protein: CASSSPESPEAFF
CDR3 DNA: TGTGCCAGCAGTTCTCCGGAGTCCCCTGAAGCTTTCTTT

V gene: TRBV6-6
clone size: .
D gene: TRBD2
J gene: TRBJ2-3
CDR3 protein: CASSRVAGGSTDTQYF
CDR3 DNA: TGTGCCAGCAGTCGAGTAGCGGGGGGGAGCACAGATACGCAGTATTTT

V gene: TRBV5-1
clone size: once
D gene: .
J gene: TRBJ1-2
CDR3 protein: CASHLRPGGITDGYTF
CDR3 DNA: TGCGCCAGCCACCTCCGGCCTGGGGGGATTACTGATGGCTACACCTTC

V gene: TRBV25-1
clone size: .
D gene: .
J gene: TRBJ1-2
CDR3 protein: CASSEGGNYGYTF
CDR3 DNA: TGTGCCAGCAGTGAAGGAGGGAACTATGGCTACACCTTC

V gene: TRBV5-1
clone size: few
D gene: .
J gene: TRBJ1-4
CDR3 protein: CASSLGQSPNEKLFF
CDR3 DNA: TGCGCCAGCAGCTTGGGACAGTCTCCGAATGAAAAACTGTTTTTT

V gene: TRBV5-1
clone size: .
D gene: .
J gene: TRBJ1-6
CDR3 protein: CATNLEGNNHNSPLHF
CDR3 DNA: TGCGCCACCAACCTTGAGGGAAATAACCATAATTCACCCCTCCACTTT

V gene: TRBV24-1
clone size: .
D gene: TRBD2
J gene: TRBJ2-3
CDR3 protein: CATSDPRTSGGAETGTDTQYF
CDR3 DNA: TGTGCCACCAGTGATCCCCGGACTAGCGGGGGGGCCGAGACTGGCACAGATACGCAGTATTTT

V gene: TRBV7-9
clone size: once
D gene: .
J gene: TRBJ2-7
CDR3 protein: CASSLGRGSYEQYF
CDR3 DNA: TGTGCCAGCAGCTTAGGTCGGGGATCCTACGAGCAGTACTTC

V gene: TRBV3-1/TRBV3-2
clone size: .
D gene: .
J gene: TRBJ1-2
CDR3 protein: CASSQGSYVDSHGYTF
CDR3 DNA: TGTGCCAGCAGCCAAGGCTCCTATGTGGACAGCCATGGCTACACCTTC

V gene: TRBV7-3
clone size: once
D gene: TRBD1
J gene: TRBJ2-5
CDR3 protein: CASSLLDRGTGETQYF
CDR3 DNA: TGTGCCAGCAGCTTATTGGACAGGGGGACTGGAGAGACCCAGTACTTC

V gene: TRBV6-1
clone size: .
D gene: .
J gene: TRBJ1-2
CDR3 protein: CASSENRAAPTNYGYTF
CDR3 DNA: TGTGCCAGCAGTGAAAATCGTGCGGCTCCGACTAACTATGGCTACACCTTC

V gene: TRBV5-1
clone size: .
D gene: TRBD1
J gene: TRBJ1-6
CDR3 protein: CASSRTGTVQAGPNSPLHF
CDR3 DNA: TGCGCCAGCAGCCGGACAGGGACGGTACAGGCCGGACCTAATTCACCCCTCCACTTT

V gene: TRBV5-1
clone size: .
D gene: .
J gene: TRBJ2-3
CDR3 protein: CASSLETGTDTQYF
CDR3 DNA: TGCGCCAGCAGCTTGGAAACGGGCACAGATACGCAGTATTTT

V gene: TRBV28
clone size: .
D gene: TRBD1
J gene: TRBJ1-2
CDR3 protein: CASGQGAPYGYTF
CDR3 DNA: TGTGCCAGCGGCCAGGGGGCGCCCTATGGCTACACCTTC

V gene: TRBV7-8
clone size: .
D gene: TRBD1
J gene: TRBJ2-2
CDR3 protein: CASSVIGTGGTGELFF
CDR3 DNA: TGTGCCAGCAGCGTCATCGGGACAGGGGGCACCGGGGAGCTGTTTTTT

V gene: TRBV7-2
clone size: .
D gene: TRBD1
J gene: TRBJ2-7
CDR3 protein: CASSRDRGRTYEQYF
CDR3 DNA: TGTGCCAGCAGCCGGGACAGGGGAAGGACCTACGAGCAGTACTTC